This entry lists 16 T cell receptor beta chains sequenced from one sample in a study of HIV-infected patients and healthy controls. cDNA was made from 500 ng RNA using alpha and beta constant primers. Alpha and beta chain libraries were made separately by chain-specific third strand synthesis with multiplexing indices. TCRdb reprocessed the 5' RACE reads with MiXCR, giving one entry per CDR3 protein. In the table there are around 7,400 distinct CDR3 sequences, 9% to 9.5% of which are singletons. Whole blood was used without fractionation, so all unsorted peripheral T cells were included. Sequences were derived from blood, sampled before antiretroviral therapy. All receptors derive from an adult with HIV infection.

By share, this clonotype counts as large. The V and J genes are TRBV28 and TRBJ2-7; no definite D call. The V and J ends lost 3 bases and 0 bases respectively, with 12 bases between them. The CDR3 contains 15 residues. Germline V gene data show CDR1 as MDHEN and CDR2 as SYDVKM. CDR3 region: CASSFENSPSYEQYF. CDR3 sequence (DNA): TGTGCCAGCAGTTTTGAGAACAGCCCCTCCTACGAGCAGTACTTC.

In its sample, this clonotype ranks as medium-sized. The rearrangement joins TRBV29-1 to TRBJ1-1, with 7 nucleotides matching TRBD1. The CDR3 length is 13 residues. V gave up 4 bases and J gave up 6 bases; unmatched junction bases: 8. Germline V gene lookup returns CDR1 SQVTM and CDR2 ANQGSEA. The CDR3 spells CSVGRGSLAEAFF. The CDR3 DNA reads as TGCAGCGTTGGCAGGGGGAGTTTAGCTGAAGCTTTCTTT.

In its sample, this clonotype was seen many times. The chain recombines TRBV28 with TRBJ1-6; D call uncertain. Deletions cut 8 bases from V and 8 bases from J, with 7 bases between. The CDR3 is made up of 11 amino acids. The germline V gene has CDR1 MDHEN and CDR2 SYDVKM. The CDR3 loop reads CASSWDSPLHF. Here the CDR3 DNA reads TGTGCCAGCTCCTGGGATTCACCCCTCCACTTT.

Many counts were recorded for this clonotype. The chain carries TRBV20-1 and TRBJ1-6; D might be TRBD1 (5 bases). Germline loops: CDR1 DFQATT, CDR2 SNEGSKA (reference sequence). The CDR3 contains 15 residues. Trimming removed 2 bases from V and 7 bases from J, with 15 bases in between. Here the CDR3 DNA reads TGCAGTGCTAGATCCCGGGACGGCGCCAATTCACCCCTCCACTTT. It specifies CSARSRDGANSPLHF.

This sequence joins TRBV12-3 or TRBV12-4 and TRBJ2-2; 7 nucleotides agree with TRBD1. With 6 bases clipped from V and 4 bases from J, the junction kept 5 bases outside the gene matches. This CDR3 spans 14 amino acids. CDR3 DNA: TGTGCCAGCAGGGGCAGGGGGTTCACCGGGGAGCTGTTTTTT. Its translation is CASRGRGFTGELFF.

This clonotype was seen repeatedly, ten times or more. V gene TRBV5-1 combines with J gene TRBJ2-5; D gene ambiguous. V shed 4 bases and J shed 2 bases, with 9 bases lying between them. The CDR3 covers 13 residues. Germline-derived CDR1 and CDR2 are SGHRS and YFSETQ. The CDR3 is CASSLPGQETQYF. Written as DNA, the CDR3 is TGCGCCAGCAGCCTCCCAGGACAAGAGACCCAGTACTTC.

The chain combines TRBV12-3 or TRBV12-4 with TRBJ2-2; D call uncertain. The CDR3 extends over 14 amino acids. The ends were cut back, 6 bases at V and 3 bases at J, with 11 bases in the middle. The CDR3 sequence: CASRRLADTGELFF. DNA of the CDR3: TGTGCCAGCAGAAGGCTGGCGGACACCGGGGAGCTGTTTTTT.

The CDR3 DNA reads TGTGCCAGCAGCTCCCCCGCCCCGGGACAGAGTGAAGATACGCAGTATTTT. This sequence encodes CASSSPAPGQSEDTQYF. The V gene is TRBV7-9, the J gene TRBJ2-3, with 7 positions matching TRBD1. Unmatched junction bases numbered 15, after V lost 4 bases and J lost 5 bases. Germline V gives CDR1 SEHNR, CDR2 FQNEAQ (reference sequence). This CDR3 spans 17 amino acids.

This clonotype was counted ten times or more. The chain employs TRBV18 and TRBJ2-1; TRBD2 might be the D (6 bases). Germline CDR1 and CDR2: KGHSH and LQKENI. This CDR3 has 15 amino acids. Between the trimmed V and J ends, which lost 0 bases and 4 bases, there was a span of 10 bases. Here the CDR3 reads CASSPPYREYNEQFF. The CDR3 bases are TGTGCCAGCTCACCACCGTATCGGGAGTACAATGAGCAGTTCTTC.

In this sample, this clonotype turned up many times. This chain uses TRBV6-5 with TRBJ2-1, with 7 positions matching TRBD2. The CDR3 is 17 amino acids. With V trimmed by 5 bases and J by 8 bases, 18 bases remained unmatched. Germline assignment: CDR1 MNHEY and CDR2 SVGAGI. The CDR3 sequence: CASSKGGAGPLVHEQFF. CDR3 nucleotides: TGTGCCAGCAGTAAGGGAGGGGCGGGTCCCCTCGTCCATGAGCAGTTCTTC.

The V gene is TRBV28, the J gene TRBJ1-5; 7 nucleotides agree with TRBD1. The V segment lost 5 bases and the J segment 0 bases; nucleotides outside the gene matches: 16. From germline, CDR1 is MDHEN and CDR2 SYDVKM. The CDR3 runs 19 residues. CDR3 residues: CASSNPPRTGGYSNQPQHF. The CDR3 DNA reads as TGTGCCAGCAGTAACCCCCCTCGGACAGGCGGATATAGCAATCAGCCCCAGCATTTT.

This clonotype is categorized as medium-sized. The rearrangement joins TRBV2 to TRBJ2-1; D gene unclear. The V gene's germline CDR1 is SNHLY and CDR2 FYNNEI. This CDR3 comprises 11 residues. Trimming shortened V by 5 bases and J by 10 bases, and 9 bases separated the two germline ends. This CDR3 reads CASSPWEEQFF. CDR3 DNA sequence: TGTGCCAGCAGTCCCTGGGAAGAGCAGTTCTTC. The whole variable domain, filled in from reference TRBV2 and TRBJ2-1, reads EPEVTQTPSHQVTQMGQEVILRCVPISNHLYFYWYRQILGQKVEFLVSFYNNEISEKSEIFDDQFSVERPDGSNFTLKIRSTKLEDSAMYFCASSPWEEQFFGPGTRLTVL.

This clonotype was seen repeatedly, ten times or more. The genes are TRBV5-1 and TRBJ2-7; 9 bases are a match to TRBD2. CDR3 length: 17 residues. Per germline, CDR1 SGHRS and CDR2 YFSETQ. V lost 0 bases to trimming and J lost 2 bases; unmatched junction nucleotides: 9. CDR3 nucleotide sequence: TGCGCCAGCAGCTTGGAGGGTAGCGGGAGCAGCGCCTACGAGCAGTACTTC. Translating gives CASSLEGSGSSAYEQYF.

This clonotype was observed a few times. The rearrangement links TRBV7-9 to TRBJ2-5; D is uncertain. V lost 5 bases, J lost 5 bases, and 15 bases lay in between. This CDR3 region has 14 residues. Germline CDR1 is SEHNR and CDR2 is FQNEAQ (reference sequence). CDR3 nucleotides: TGTGCCAGCAGCCATCCTGGAAGGTTTGAGACCCAGTACTTC. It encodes CASSHPGRFETQYF.

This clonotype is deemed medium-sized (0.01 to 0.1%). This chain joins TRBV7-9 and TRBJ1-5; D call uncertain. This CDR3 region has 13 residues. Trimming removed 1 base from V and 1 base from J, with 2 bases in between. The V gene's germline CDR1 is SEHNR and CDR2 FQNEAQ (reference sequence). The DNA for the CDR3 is TGTGCCAGCAGCTTAGACAGCAATCAGCCCCAGCATTTT. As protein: CASSLDSNQPQHF.

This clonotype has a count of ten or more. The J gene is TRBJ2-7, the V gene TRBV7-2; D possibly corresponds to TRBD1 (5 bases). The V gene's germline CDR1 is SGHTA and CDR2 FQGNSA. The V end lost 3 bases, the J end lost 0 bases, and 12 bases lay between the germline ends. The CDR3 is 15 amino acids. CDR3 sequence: CASSLHPTDSYEQYF. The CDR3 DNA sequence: TGTGCCAGCAGCTTGCACCCGACAGACTCCTACGAGCAGTACTTC.